This TCR beta chain was recorded in a study of identical twins. Germline V gives CDR1 DFQATT, CDR2 SNEGSKA (reference sequence). This CDR3 spans 13 amino acids. V lost 7 bases to trimming and J lost 3 bases, with 16 bases between them. TCRdb redid the calling of the 5' RACE reads with MiXCR, one entry per CDR3 protein. The repertoire holds approximately 590,000 distinct CDR3 sequences, with around 9.6% as singletons. This clonotype turned up a few times. Its antigen is not identified. Findings of the study overall: Models predicted too little out-of-frame TCR alpha sharing in monozygotic twins.

This sample also appeared in a second study, on yellow fever vaccine responses in identical twins. Per that study: Reportedly, the T cell response mounted by twins to vaccine seemed partly convergent, partly personalized.

The sequencing sample was made of PBMCs. The chain couples TRBV20-1 to TRBJ2-7, with D possibly matching TRBD2 (6 bases). The source of this sequence is a woman aged 18-29 years in good health. CDR3 amino acids: CSGSPGLRYEQYF. The CDR3 coding sequence is TGCAGTGGTAGTCCGGGACTTCGCTACGAGCAGTACTTC.